Shown below are 27 T cell receptor beta chains from a single sample sequenced in a study of early T cells in non-severe SARS-CoV-2 infection (dated by TCRdb to the early 2020s). Library preparation was by 5' RACE. The reads were generated on a NextSeq 500. In-frame beta chains were kept once TCRdb had trimmed the public reads at Q25 with fastp and called clones with MiXCR. Rows are unified per CDR3 protein, each entry keeping the most common DNA and genes. The sample table shows roughly 120,000 distinct CDR3 sequences, and under 15% are seen once. About a fifth of the sample is in the top ten clones. Sequencing used whole blood. All receptors come from an adult who was a healthcare worker with PCR-confirmed SARS-CoV-2 infection or an uninfected control (not recorded which).

The sample holds a few counts of this clonotype. The chain carries TRBV10-3 and TRBJ1-4; the D gene is possibly TRBD1 (6 bases). Per germline, CDR1 ENHRY and CDR2 SYGVKD. The CDR3 loop spans 13 amino acids. The germline V and J ends were trimmed by 7 bases and 5 bases, with 11 bases remaining between them. CDR3 in amino acids: CAINGGPNEKLFF. CDR3 nucleotide sequence: TGTGCCATCAACGGGGGCCCGAATGAAAAACTGTTTTTT.

This clonotype was seen more than once but under ten times. V is TRBV3-1 and J is TRBJ1-5, with D possibly TRBD1 on 6 matching bases. From germline, CDR1 is LGHDT and CDR2 YNNKEL (reference sequence). This CDR3 comprises 14 residues. The V end lost 3 bases, the J end lost 3 bases, and 9 bases lay between the germline ends. As DNA, the CDR3 is TGTGCCAGCAGCCACTCGGGGGCCAATCAGCCCCAGCATTTT. The encoded protein is CASSHSGANQPQHF.

For the CDR3, the DNA is TGTGCCAGCAGCTTAGAGCCAGATACGCAGTATTTT. Translated, it gives CASSLEPDTQYF. V gene TRBV7-9 combines with J gene TRBJ2-3, with no clear D. Trimming pared 1 base from V and 4 bases from J, leaving 3 bases between. Germline loops: CDR1 SEHNR, CDR2 FQNEAQ (reference sequence). The CDR3 sequence is 12 residues long. Full variable domain (remainder filled in from reference TRBV7-9 and TRBJ2-3): DTGVSQNPRHKITKRGQNVTFRCDPISEHNRLYWYRQTLGQGPEFLTYFQNEAQLEKSRLLSDRFSAERPKGSFSTLEIQRTEQGDSAMYLCASSLEPDTQYFGPGTRLTVL.

This clonotype showed up just a few times. DNA of the CDR3: TGTGCCAGCAGGGGACAGGGGCCCCCTACCGGGGAGCTGTTTTTT. It translates to CASRGQGPPTGELFF. The chain is built from TRBV7-9 and TRBJ2-2, with TRBD1 matching over 10 bases. CDR1 is SEHNR and CDR2 is FQNEAQ in the germline V gene (reference sequence). The CDR3 spans 15 residues. Trimming removed 6 bases from V and 5 bases from J; junction bases left unmatched: 6.

This clonotype was observed a handful of times. The chain employs TRBV24-1 and TRBJ1-1; D call uncertain. Germline-derived CDR1 and CDR2 are KGHDR and SFDVKD. The CDR3 extends over 11 amino acids. Trimming stripped 9 bases from V and 11 bases from J, with 15 bases between. CDR3 sequence (DNA): TGTGCCACCGCCCCGGCTCCTGGGGCTTTCTTT. Its protein is CATAPAPGAFF.

The rearrangement uses TRBV6-4 and TRBJ1-5; 8 bases agree with TRBD1. V shed 5 bases and J 4 bases; nucleotides not matched to a gene: 4. The germline CDR1 and CDR2 sequences are MRHNA and SNTAGT. This CDR3 has 14 residues. The CDR3: CASSQDRDNQPQHF. Written as DNA, the CDR3 is TGTGCCAGCAGTCAGGACAGGGATAATCAGCCCCAGCATTTT.

The gene calls are TRBV5-1 and TRBJ2-7; possibly TRBD2 for D (6 bases). Deletions cut 5 bases from V and 6 bases from J, with 15 bases between. The CDR3 has 13 residues. Germline V gives CDR1 SGHRS, CDR2 YFSETQ. The CDR3 here is CASREGIRSEQYF. In nucleotides, the CDR3 is TGCGCCAGCAGGGAGGGGATTCGAAGCGAGCAGTACTTC.

The J gene is TRBJ2-1, the V gene TRBV18; D is ambiguous. CDR1 and CDR2 from the germline V gene are KGHSH and LQKENI. The CDR3 is made up of 12 amino acids. Between the trimmed V and J ends, which lost 2 bases and 8 bases, there was a span of 7 bases. CDR3 DNA sequence: TGTGCCAGCTCACCAGAAAGGGATGAGCAGTTCTTC. Amino acid sequence: CASSPERDEQFF.

The chain links TRBV4-2 to TRBJ1-6; possible D gene TRBD1, 5 bases. Looked up from germline, CDR1 is LGHNA and CDR2 is YNFKEQ. This CDR3 is 15 amino acids long. The V and J ends lost 0 bases and 10 bases respectively, with 13 bases between them. The DNA for the CDR3 is TGTGCCAGCAGCCAAGAGTCAGGGCGGCGGTCACCCCTCCACTTT. This codes for CASSQESGRRSPLHF.

V is TRBV6-5 and J is TRBJ1-1, with D possibly matching TRBD1 (6 bases). The CDR3 has 14 residues. In germline, CDR1 is MNHEY, CDR2 SVGAGI. Trimming cost V 8 bases and J 1 base, with 14 bases left between them. CDR3 sequence: CASRRTVENTEAFF. The CDR3 bases are TGTGCCAGCCGACGGACAGTCGAGAACACTGAAGCTTTCTTT.

This clonotype came up a few times. V usage is TRBV5-6 and J usage is TRBJ1-6; no reliable D call. The germline CDR1 and CDR2 sequences are SGHDT and YYEEEE. V lost 1 base and J 9 bases, leaving 14 bases between the germline ends. This CDR3 contains 15 residues. The CDR3 DNA is TGTGCCAGCAGCTTGAGGAGGGAAATCGGTTCACCCCTCCACTTT. Translation gives CASSLRREIGSPLHF.

This clonotype was detected a few times. The gene calls are TRBV21-1 and TRBJ2-1; the table's D gene call, TRBD2, was not cross checked with the DNA. TRBV21-1 is given as a pseudogene. The CDR3 runs to 13 residues. Here the CDR3 reads CASSTRKEGEQFF. In DNA, the CDR3 is TGTGCCAGCAGCACCCGGAAGGAGGGTGAGCAGTTCTTC.

This clonotype has more than one count but fewer than ten. The chain has TRBV27 and TRBJ2-5; 8 bases match TRBD1. Germline CDR1 reads MNHEY; CDR2 reads SMNVEV (reference sequence). The J segment lost 2 bases and the V segment lost 9 bases, leaving 17 bases of the junction unmatched. The CDR3 spans 17 residues. The CDR3 here is CARGQVERSFGQETQYF. CDR3 DNA sequence: TGTGCCAGGGGACAGGTGGAGAGGTCGTTTGGGCAAGAGACCCAGTACTTC.

This clonotype was detected a few times. The genes are TRBV5-1 and TRBJ2-7, with TRBD1 identical over 8 bases. Germline-derived CDR1 and CDR2 are SGHRS and YFSETQ. V shed 4 bases, J shed 7 bases, and the junction held 7 bases outside the gene matches. This CDR3 contains 13 residues. The CDR3 here is CASSTPDRVEQYF. CDR3 DNA: TGCGCCAGCAGCACACCGGACAGGGTTGAGCAGTACTTC.

The chain employs TRBV4-1 and TRBJ1-4; D not resolved. V was clipped by 8 bases and J by 8 bases, with 15 bases between them. This CDR3 contains 13 residues. CDR1 and CDR2 from the germline V gene are MGHRA and YSYEKL. The CDR3 sequence: CASSKNWGEKLFF. DNA of the CDR3: TGCGCCAGCTCCAAGAACTGGGGAGAAAAACTGTTTTTT.

The gene calls are TRBV6-6 and TRBJ2-7; no firm D call. Trimming shortened V by 4 bases and J by 6 bases, and 10 bases separated the two germline ends. The CDR3 contains 12 residues. The V gene's germline CDR1 is MNHNY and CDR2 SVGAGI (reference sequence). The chain's CDR3 is CASSSYDSEQYF. CDR3 bases: TGTGCCAGCAGTTCTTACGACTCCGAGCAGTACTTC.

In its sample, this clonotype was seen many times. The rearrangement uses TRBV12-3 or TRBV12-4 and TRBJ2-2, with 7 nucleotides matching TRBD2. This CDR3 comprises 14 residues. V lost 8 bases and J lost 6; bases outside the gene matches: 9. The CDR3 sequence is CASGLGGRAGELFF. The DNA for the CDR3 is TGTGCCAGCGGACTAGGTGGGCGCGCCGGGGAGCTGTTTTTT.

At least ten counts were recorded for this clonotype. The chain employs TRBV7-6 and TRBJ2-7, with TRBD1 identical over 9 bases. Germline CDR1 reads SGHVS; CDR2 reads FNYEAQ. The CDR3 runs to 16 residues. V gave up 2 bases and J gave up 2 bases; unmatched junction bases: 7. CDR3 sequence reads: CASSLKDRGRAYEQYF. The CDR3 region has the DNA TGTGCCAGCAGCTTAAAGGACAGGGGAAGGGCCTACGAGCAGTACTTC.

The chain joins TRBV3-1 to TRBJ2-7; D perhaps matches TRBD2 (5 bases). Germline V gives CDR1 LGHDT, CDR2 YNNKEL (reference sequence). Trimming stripped 4 bases from V and 7 bases from J, with 11 bases between. The CDR3 sequence is 12 residues long. The CDR3 is CASSRTGGEQYF. CDR3 nucleotide sequence: TGTGCCAGCAGCCGGACCGGAGGTGAGCAGTACTTC.

The chain couples TRBV29-1 to TRBJ1-1; perhaps TRBD1 as D (5 bases). Germline V gene lookup returns CDR1 SQVTM and CDR2 ANQGSEA. This CDR3 contains 11 residues. The V gene lost 4 bases and the J gene lost 11 bases, with 14 bases spanning the gap. The CDR3 DNA sequence: TGCAGCGTTGTCTTGGGGCTTGAGGCTTTCTTT. Residues: CSVVLGLEAFF.

There are a few counts of this clonotype. The rearrangement uses TRBV18 and TRBJ2-3; D is unresolved. The germline CDR1 and CDR2 sequences are KGHSH and LQKENI. This CDR3 is built from 14 residues. Trimming took 1 base from V and 2 from J, leaving 7 bases between them. CDR3 in DNA: TGTGCCAGCTCACCACAAAAACTCACAGATACGCAGTATTTT. This gives the protein CASSPQKLTDTQYF.

J is TRBJ1-1 and V is TRBV30, with D possibly being TRBD1 (5 bases). CDR1 GTSNPN and CDR2 SVGIG come from the germline V gene (reference sequence). Trimming shortened V by 1 base and J by 6 bases, and 9 bases separated the two germline ends. CDR3 length equals 12 residues. The CDR3 is CAWSGDFSEAFF. CDR3 sequence (DNA): TGTGCCTGGAGTGGGGACTTTTCTGAAGCTTTCTTT.

The chain joins TRBV20-1 to TRBJ2-1; D is unresolved. CDR3 length: 16 amino acids. Per germline, CDR1 DFQATT and CDR2 SNEGSKA (reference sequence). V dropped 6 bases and J dropped 0 bases, with 18 bases sitting between them. This CDR3 reads CSATPLTFSSYNEQFF. In nucleotides, the CDR3 is TGCAGTGCCACACCCCTGACTTTCAGCTCCTACAATGAGCAGTTCTTC.

This clonotype was observed a handful of times. The CDR3 sequence: CASSQDEVLRTAFF. CDR3 sequence (DNA): TGCGCCAGCAGCCAAGATGAGGTCCTGCGGACGGCTTTCTTT. V and J are TRBV4-1 and TRBJ1-1; D is unresolved. V lost 0 bases, J lost 11 bases, and 16 bases lay in between. The CDR3 is 14 residues long. The V gene's germline CDR1 is MGHRA and CDR2 YSYEKL.

This clonotype showed up just a few times. The chain combines TRBV7-2 with TRBJ2-5, with D uncertain. CDR1 SGHTA and CDR2 FQGNSA come from the germline V gene. The CDR3 totals 14 residues. V lost 2 bases to trimming and J lost 2 bases, with 9 bases between them. The CDR3 sequence: CASSLWARQETQYF. CDR3 DNA sequence: TGTGCCAGCAGCTTATGGGCGCGACAAGAGACCCAGTACTTC.

V and J are TRBV5-4 and TRBJ1-2, with D unclear. CDR1 and CDR2 from the germline V gene are SGHNT and YYREEE (reference sequence). CDR3 length: 14 amino acids. Trimming cost V 5 bases and J 2 bases, with 13 bases left between them. The CDR3 nucleotides are TGTGCCAGCAGAAGAATCGGGGAGAACTATGGCTACACCTTC. Protein: CASRRIGENYGYTF. The full variable domain, in which reference TRBV5-4 and TRBJ1-2 provide the parts outside the CDR3, is ETGVTQSPTHLIKTRGQQVTLRCSSQSGHNTVSWYQQALGQGPQFIFQYYREEENGRGNFPPRFSGLQFPNYSSELNVNALELDDSALYLCASRRIGENYGYTFGSGTRLTVV.

V and J are TRBV28 and TRBJ2-7; no clear D. There are 12 residues in the CDR3. Germline lookup yields CDR1 MDHEN and CDR2 SYDVKM. V lost 5 bases and J 6 bases, leaving 11 bases between the germline ends. CDR3 amino acids: CASSDPKAEQYF. The CDR3 DNA follows: TGTGCCAGCAGTGACCCAAAGGCCGAGCAGTACTTC.